This entry describes one T cell receptor (beta chain). Germline V CDR1 and CDR2: SNHLY, FYNNEI. The CDR3 is 14 amino acids. Between the trimmed V and J ends, which lost 5 bases and 1 base, there was a span of 8 bases. Generated by immunoSEQ multiplex PCR, the TCRdb table keeps only in-frame clones and is missing some. The sample contains approximately 60,000 clones, more than 95% of which appear only once. These data originate in a study of brain T cells in children with intractable seizures. The sample was peripheral blood, taken at surgery. The sequence was collected from a boy less than two years old with focal cortical dysplasia and intractable seizures. J is TRBJ2-2 and V is TRBV2, with no clear D. The CDR3 DNA sequence: TGTGCCAGCAGTTTACGCTGGAACACCGGGGAGCTGTTTTTT. Translated: CASSLRWNTGELFF.